Following are 22 T cell receptor beta chains from one sample sequenced in a study of radiation and T cells in renal cell carcinoma. This table comes from immunoSEQ multiplex PCR, and its TCRdb copy is limited to in-frame clones, with some not included. The sample lists approximately 17,000 clones, roughly 50% occurring once. Treatment indicated: 15 Gy SBRT to primary tumor, nephrectomy 4 weeks later. The sequencing used tumor tissue, collected from a patient whose treatment included radiotherapy and nephrectomy. Receptors originate from a woman aged 60-75 years with renal cell carcinoma.

This clone has just a few counts. The rearrangement uses TRBV21-1 and TRBJ2-5; TRBD2 was called by the table and not checked on the DNA. TRBV21-1 corresponds to a pseudogene. The CDR3 spans 15 residues. CDR3 DNA: TGTGCCAGCAGCAAGGGGAAAGGGGGGGTTGAGACCCAGTACTTC. This sequence encodes CASSKGKGGVETQYF.

The chain combines TRBV5-6 with TRBJ2-5; D possibly matches TRBD1 or TRBD2 (5 bases each). CDR3 length equals 13 residues. The germline CDR1 and CDR2 sequences are SGHDT and YYEEEE. V was clipped by 5 bases and J by 1 base, with 9 bases between them. For the CDR3, the DNA is TGTGCCAGCAGTTCCGGGACCCAAGAGACCCAGTACTTC. This codes for CASSSGTQETQYF.

The genes are TRBV5-1 and TRBJ2-1; D is undetermined. The CDR3 length is 12 residues. V was clipped by 4 bases and J by 8 bases, with 10 bases between them. Germline CDR1 SGHRS, CDR2 YFSETQ. The CDR3 coding sequence is TGCGCCAGCAGCCCGGCCTTGGATGAGCAGTTCTTC. This codes for CASSPALDEQFF.

This clone showed up just once. The chain links TRBV5-4 to TRBJ1-2; D ambiguous. CDR1 is SGHNT, CDR2 YYREEE, per germline (reference sequence). The CDR3 has 13 residues. V shed 4 bases and J shed 5 bases, with 12 bases lying between them. DNA of the CDR3: TGTGCCAGCAGCCCGGAGGGCCCGTATGGCTACACCTTC. Amino acid sequence: CASSPEGPYGYTF.

This clone appeared a few times. The gene calls are TRBV19 and TRBJ2-7; D uncertain. The CDR3 is made up of 16 amino acids. V was trimmed by 1 base and J by 0 bases, leaving 13 bases between them. Germline V gives CDR1 LNHDA, CDR2 SQIVND (reference sequence). CDR3 coding DNA: TGTGCCAGTAGTATAGTCGCAACACGACACTCCTACGAGCAGTACTTC. Translated, it gives CASSIVATRHSYEQYF.

CDR3 residues: CASTRQGANYGYTF. The CDR3 DNA follows: TGTGCCAGCACCAGACAGGGGGCGAACTATGGCTACACCTTC. V is TRBV9 and J is TRBJ1-2; the match to TRBD1 covers 10 bases. From germline, CDR1 is SGDLS and CDR2 YYNGEE. Unmatched junction bases numbered 4, after V lost 6 bases and J lost 2 bases. The CDR3 covers 14 residues.

This clone was counted only a few times. V is TRBV6-1 and J is TRBJ2-5, with 7 nucleotides matching TRBD1. Germline CDR1 is MNHNS and CDR2 is SASEGT. CDR3 length equals 15 residues. Losses at the gene ends were 6 bases for V and 4 bases for J; bases not matched to a gene: 11. CDR3 sequence reads: CASSPGRGSTETQYF. The CDR3 DNA reads as TGTGCCAGCAGCCCCGGCAGGGGGTCGACAGAGACCCAGTACTTC.

The V and J genes are TRBV5-6 and TRBJ1-5; D is uncertain. Germline V gene sequence: CDR1 SGHDT, CDR2 YYEEEE. V was clipped by 2 bases and J by 4 bases, with 10 bases between them. CDR3 length: 14 amino acids. The CDR3 region has the DNA TGTGCCAGCAGCTTAAAAGGCAGGAATCAGCCCCAGCATTTT. Its protein is CASSLKGRNQPQHF.

The rearrangement joins TRBV19 to TRBJ1-2; 8 bases match TRBD1. J was trimmed by 8 bases and V by 6 bases; bases with no gene match: 8. The CDR3 runs 13 residues. The germline V gene has CDR1 LNHDA and CDR2 SQIVND (reference sequence). For the CDR3, the DNA is TGTGCCAGTAGAGCGGGACAGGAAATCGGCTACACCTTC. Translating gives CASRAGQEIGYTF.

The chain uses TRBV23-1 and TRBJ1-2; D is unresolved. TRBV23-1 is treated as an ORF (open reading frame) with a function not yet certain. This CDR3 is built from 12 residues. Trimming pared 8 bases from V and 8 bases from J, leaving 15 bases between. CDR3 sequence (DNA): TGCGCCAGCTTAAGACCGGCCCGAGGCTACACCTTC. Encoded protein: CASLRPARGYTF.

In its sample, this clone was seen a few times. The V gene is TRBV10-2, the J gene TRBJ1-1; tentative D call: TRBD1 (6 bases). Looked up from germline, CDR1 is WSHSY and CDR2 is SAAADI. The CDR3 contains 14 residues. The V end lost 6 bases, the J end lost 5 bases, and 16 bases lay between the germline ends. The CDR3 nucleotides read TGCGCCAGCAGCCATACAGGGTCCCGGACTGAAGCTTTCTTT. Protein sequence: CASSHTGSRTEAFF.

This clone was seen more than once but under ten times. This rearrangement joins TRBV5-1 to TRBJ1-2, with 8 nucleotides matching TRBD1. The CDR3 covers 14 residues. V gave up 2 bases and J gave up 5 bases; unmatched junction bases: 5. Germline values: CDR1 SGHRS, CDR2 YFSETQ. The CDR3 spells CASSFRTGPYGYTF. CDR3 in DNA: TGCGCCAGCAGCTTCAGGACAGGGCCTTATGGCTACACCTTC.

V and J are TRBV15 and TRBJ1-5; D unclear. Trimming left V 0 bases short and J 6 bases short, with 6 bases between. This CDR3 is built from 13 residues. Germline V CDR1 and CDR2: LNHNV, YYDKDF (reference sequence). This chain's CDR3 is CATSRDSGQPQHF. The CDR3 nucleotides are TGTGCCACCAGCAGAGATTCTGGTCAGCCCCAGCATTTT.

The chain has TRBV9 and TRBJ2-7, with D perhaps being TRBD1 or TRBD2 (5 bases each). V dropped 0 bases and J dropped 3 bases, with 13 bases sitting between them. Germline CDR1 reads SGDLS; CDR2 reads YYNGEE. This CDR3 region has 15 residues. CDR3 region: CASSVGSGTYYEQYF. CDR3 sequence (DNA): TGTGCCAGCAGCGTAGGAAGTGGGACGTACTACGAGCAGTACTTC. Complete variable domain (other parts from reference TRBV9 and TRBJ2-7): DSGVTQTPKHLITATGQRVTLRCSPRSGDLSVYWYQQSLDQGLQFLIQYYNGEERAKGNILERFSAQQFPDLHSELNLSSLELGDSALYFCASSVGSGTYYEQYFGPGTRLTVT.

V and J are TRBV7-6 and TRBJ2-7, with 7 bases aligning to TRBD2. The germline gives CDR1 SGHVS, CDR2 FNYEAQ. CDR3 length equals 16 residues. With 4 bases clipped from V and 5 bases from J, the junction kept 14 bases outside the gene matches. CDR3: CASSSRRGAAGDEQYF. The DNA for the CDR3 is TGTGCCAGCAGCTCCCGGCGAGGGGCCGCGGGGGACGAGCAGTACTTC.

The chain carries TRBV5-1 and TRBJ1-3, with D perhaps matching TRBD1 (6 bases). The CDR3 runs to 16 residues. V was cut by 0 bases and J by 4 bases, with 14 bases left in between. Germline lookup yields CDR1 SGHRS and CDR2 YFSETQ. This chain's CDR3 is CASSLGRGAFGNTIYF. CDR3 DNA sequence: TGCGCCAGCAGCTTGGGGCGGGGGGCCTTCGGAAACACCATATATTTT.

This clone was recorded a few times. The J gene is TRBJ2-3, the V gene TRBV5-6; 8 nucleotides line up with TRBD1. Germline assignment: CDR1 SGHDT and CDR2 YYEEEE. V shed 6 bases, J shed 5 bases, and the junction held 11 bases outside the gene matches. This CDR3 region has 15 residues. CDR3 nucleotides: TGTGCCAGCATCGCTATGGGCAGGGGGCAAGATACGCAGTATTTT. Translating it yields CASIAMGRGQDTQYF.

The rearrangement uses TRBV2 and TRBJ1-5; D gene unclear. V lost 5 bases, J lost 0 bases, and 8 bases lay in between. Looked up from germline, CDR1 is SNHLY and CDR2 is FYNNEI. There are 14 residues in the CDR3. In nucleotides, the CDR3 is TGTGCCAGCAGTAGAATAAATAGCAATCAGCCCCAGCATTTT. It translates to CASSRINSNQPQHF.

This clone has just one count. The chain is built from TRBV7-9 and TRBJ2-7; 7 nucleotides align to TRBD1. Losses at the gene ends were 5 bases for V and 0 bases for J; bases not matched to a gene: 4. Germline V gives CDR1 SEHNR, CDR2 FQNEAQ (reference sequence). This CDR3 is 14 amino acids long. The CDR3 nucleotides read TGTGCCAGCAGCAGGGACAGATACTCCTACGAGCAGTACTTC. Residues: CASSRDRYSYEQYF.

By its share, this clone is medium-sized. CDR3 bases: TGTGCCAGCAGTGAACCGACGGACAGGGTGCGAACCGGGGAGCTGTTTTTT. Its protein is CASSEPTDRVRTGELFF. The V and J genes are TRBV2 and TRBJ2-2; 8 nucleotides align to TRBD1. CDR1 SNHLY and CDR2 FYNNEI come from the germline V gene. This CDR3 has 17 residues. With 2 bases clipped from V and 5 bases from J, the junction kept 10 bases outside the gene matches.

This clone has more than one count but fewer than ten. The chain employs TRBV5-1 and TRBJ2-6, with D unresolved. This CDR3 has 16 residues. V shed 0 bases and J shed 0 bases, with 7 bases lying between them. Looked up from germline, CDR1 is SGHRS and CDR2 is YFSETQ. CDR3 in amino acids: CASSLGGSSGANVLTF. The DNA for the CDR3 is TGCGCCAGCAGCTTGGGGGGTAGCTCTGGGGCCAACGTCCTGACTTTC.

The chain recombines TRBV9 with TRBJ2-1; D is perhaps TRBD1 (5 bases). The length of the CDR3 is 10 residues. Trimming shortened V by 7 bases and J by 9 bases, and 8 bases separated the two germline ends. The germline V gene encodes CDR1 SGDLS and CDR2 YYNGEE. The CDR3 DNA is TGTGCCAGCGGGGCGATTGAGCAGTTCTTC. Translation: CASGAIEQFF. The full variable domain, its missing parts supplied by reference TRBV9 and TRBJ2-1, is DSGVTQTPKHLITATGQRVTLRCSPRSGDLSVYWYQQSLDQGLQFLIQYYNGEERAKGNILERFSAQQFPDLHSELNLSSLELGDSALYFCASGAIEQFFGPGTRLTVL.